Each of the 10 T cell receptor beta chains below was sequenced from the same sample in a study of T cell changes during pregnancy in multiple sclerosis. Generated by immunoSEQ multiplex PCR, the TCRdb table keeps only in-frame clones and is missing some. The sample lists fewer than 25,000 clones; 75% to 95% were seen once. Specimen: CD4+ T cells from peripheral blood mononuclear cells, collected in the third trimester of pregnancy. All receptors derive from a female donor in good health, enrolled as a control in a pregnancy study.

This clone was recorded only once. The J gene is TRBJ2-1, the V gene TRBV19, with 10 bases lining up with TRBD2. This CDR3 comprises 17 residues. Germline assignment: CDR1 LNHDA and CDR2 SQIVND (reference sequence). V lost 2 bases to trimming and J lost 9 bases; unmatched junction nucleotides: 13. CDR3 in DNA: TGTGCCAGTAGTATAAGGTCCAGCGGGAGGGCGGAGGGTGAGCAGTTCTTC. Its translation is CASSIRSSGRAEGEQFF.

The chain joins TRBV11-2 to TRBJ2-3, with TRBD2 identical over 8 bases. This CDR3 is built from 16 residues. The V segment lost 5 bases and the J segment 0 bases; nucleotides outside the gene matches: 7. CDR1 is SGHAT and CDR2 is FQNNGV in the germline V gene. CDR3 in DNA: TGTGCCAGCAGCCCTAGGCCTAGCGGGAGCACAGATACGCAGTATTTT. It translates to CASSPRPSGSTDTQYF.

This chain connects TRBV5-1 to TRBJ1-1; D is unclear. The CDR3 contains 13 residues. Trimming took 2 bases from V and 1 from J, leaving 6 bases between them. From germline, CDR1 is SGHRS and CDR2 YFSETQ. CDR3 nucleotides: TGCGCCAGCAGCTTTGGCAGGAACACTGAAGCTTTCTTT. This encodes CASSFGRNTEAFF. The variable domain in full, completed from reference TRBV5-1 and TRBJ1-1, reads KAGVTQTPRYLIKTRGQQVTLSCSPISGHRSVSWYQQTPGQGLQFLFEYFSETQRNKGNFPGRFSGRQFSNSRSEMNVSTLELGDSALYLCASSFGRNTEAFFGQGTRLTVV.

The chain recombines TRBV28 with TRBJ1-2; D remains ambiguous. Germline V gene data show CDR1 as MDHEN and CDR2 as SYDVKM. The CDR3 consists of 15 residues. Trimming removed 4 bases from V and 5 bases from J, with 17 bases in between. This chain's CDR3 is CASSSPSPPEYGYTF. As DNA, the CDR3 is TGTGCCAGCAGTTCACCCTCGCCTCCGGAGTATGGCTACACCTTC.

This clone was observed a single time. CDR3 residues: CASSSRQGREPDSPLHF. CDR3 bases: TGTGCCAGCAGCTCAAGACAGGGGCGGGAACCGGATTCACCCCTCCACTTT. The rearrangement links TRBV11-2 to TRBJ1-6; 8 positions agree with TRBD1. J lost 8 bases, V lost 4 bases, and 13 bases had no gene match. This CDR3 is 17 amino acids long. The germline V gene has CDR1 SGHAT and CDR2 FQNNGV. The full variable domain, its missing parts supplied by reference TRBV11-2 and TRBJ1-6, is EAGVAQSPRYKIIEKRQSVAFWCNPISGHATLYWYQQILGQGPKLLIQFQNNGVVDDSQLPKDRFSAERLKGVDSTLKIQPAKLEDSAVYLCASSSRQGREPDSPLHFGNGTRLTVT.

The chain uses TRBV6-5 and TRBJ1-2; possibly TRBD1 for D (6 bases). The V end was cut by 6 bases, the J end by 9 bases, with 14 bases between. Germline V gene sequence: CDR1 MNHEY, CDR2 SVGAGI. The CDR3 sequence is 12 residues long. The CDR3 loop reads CASRAGGGSYTF. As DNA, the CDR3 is TGTGCCAGCAGGGCCGGGGGGGGCAGCTACACCTTC.

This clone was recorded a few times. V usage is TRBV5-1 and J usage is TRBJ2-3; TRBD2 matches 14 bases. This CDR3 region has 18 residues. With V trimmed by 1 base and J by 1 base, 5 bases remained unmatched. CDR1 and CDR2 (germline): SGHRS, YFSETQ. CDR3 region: CASSLFLGLAGGTDTQYF. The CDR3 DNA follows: TGCGCCAGCAGCTTGTTCCTGGGACTAGCGGGAGGCACAGATACGCAGTATTTT.

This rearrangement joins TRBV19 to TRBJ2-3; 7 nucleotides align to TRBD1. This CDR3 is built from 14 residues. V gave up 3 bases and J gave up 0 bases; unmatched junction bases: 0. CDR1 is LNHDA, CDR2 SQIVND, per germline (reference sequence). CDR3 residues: CASSMDRSTDTQYF. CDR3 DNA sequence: TGTGCCAGTAGTATGGACAGGAGCACAGATACGCAGTATTTT.

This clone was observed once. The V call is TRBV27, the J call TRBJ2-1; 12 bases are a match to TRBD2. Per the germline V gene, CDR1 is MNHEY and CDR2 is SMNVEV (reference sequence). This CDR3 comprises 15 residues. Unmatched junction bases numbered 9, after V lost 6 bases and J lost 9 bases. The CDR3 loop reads CASRLTSGGFGEQFF. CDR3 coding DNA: TGTGCCAGCAGGTTGACTAGCGGGGGTTTTGGTGAGCAGTTCTTC.

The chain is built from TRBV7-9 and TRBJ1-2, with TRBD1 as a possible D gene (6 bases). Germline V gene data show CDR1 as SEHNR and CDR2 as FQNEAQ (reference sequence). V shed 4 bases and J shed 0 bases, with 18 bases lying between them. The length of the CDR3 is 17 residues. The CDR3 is CASSSIPGQLANYGYTF. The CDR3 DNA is TGTGCCAGCAGCTCGATTCCCGGACAGTTAGCTAACTATGGCTACACCTTC.